This TCR beta chain was recovered during a study of blood T cell repertoires in COVID-19. Study summary: The cDNA or gDNA used as material had been derived from T cells, B-cell-depleted T cells, or PBMCs.

Germline assignment: CDR1 SNHLY and CDR2 FYNNEI. V lost 8 bases, J lost 1 base, and 16 bases lay in between. The CDR3 is made up of 15 amino acids. The protocol was immunoSEQ multiplex PCR, while the TCRdb copy is restricted to in-frame clones and leaves out a portion. The repertoire includes roughly 100,000 clones, about 85% of them detected once, and 2.5% to 3.5% sits in the top ten. The source material was peripheral blood. The sequence was obtained from a man aged 45 to 65 in a cohort sampled during active COVID-19. This chain uses TRBV2 with TRBJ2-3, with no clear D. The CDR3 DNA reads as TGTGCCAGCCGCGGTACACGTGCGGGCACAGATACGCAGTATTTT. Encoded protein: CASRGTRAGTDTQYF.